This T cell receptor beta chain is from a study of vaccination and CD4 T cells after COVID-19. The CDR3 consists of 14 residues. The V end lost 5 bases, the J end lost 3 bases, and 12 bases lay between the germline ends. Germline lookup yields CDR1 WNHNN and CDR2 SYGVQD (reference sequence). Regarding this clonotype: The antigen remains unidentified.

Documented treatment: approximately 9-day PBMC culture with coronavirus spike peptide pools or control peptides (ViraFEST assay). ViraFEST used peptide pools to expand antigen-specific T cells and subsequently sequenced their TCRs. Once obtained from cultured CD4+ T cells, the DNA was sequenced using the Oncomine TCR Beta short-read assay. TCRdb itself ran the PCR reads through MiXCR, one entry per CDR3 protein. Of about 14,000 distinct CDR3 sequences in the sample, 50% to 75% were seen once. The sequence was obtained from a human donor who had recovered from COVID-19. Material for sequencing was CD4+ T cells from blood, cultured in vitro. V usage is TRBV10-1 and J usage is TRBJ2-3; maybe TRBD1 (5 bases). The CDR3 coding sequence is TGCGCCAGCAGTAAAAGAGCAGGGACAGATACGCAGTATTTT. Residues: CASSKRAGTDTQYF.